The clone carrying this T cell receptor (beta chain) was counted at least ten times. Its antigen is unknown. The data were obtained in a study of T-cell reconstitution after alpha-beta-depleted transplantation in children. The CDR3 runs 15 residues. CDR1 DFQATT and CDR2 SNEGSKA come from the germline V gene (reference sequence). Trimming cost V 0 bases and J 2 bases; bases outside gene matches: 2. Study-wide points: TCRbeta diversity was high at day 60 in some patients (a result of surviving recipient T cells and thymic progenitors).

The library targeted TCRbeta and was prepared with unique molecular identifiers. TCRdb re-analysed the PCR reads in MiXCR, keeping a single row per CDR3 protein. The sample holds fewer than 750,000 distinct CDR3 sequences; 23% are singletons and the top ten take 11% to 15%. This receptor was taken from a boy under two years old who had a stem cell transplant for acute myeloid leukemia, so the T cells may come from the graft donor. The gene calls are TRBV20-1 and TRBJ2-7, with 12 bases identical to TRBD2. This sample comprised PBMCs, mostly from graft donor cells, obtained 360 days after TCRalphabeta/CD19-depleted stem cell transplant. The CDR3 DNA reads as TGCAGTGCTAGAGACCGGACTAGCGGGGCCTACGAGCAGTACTTC. The encoded protein is CSARDRTSGAYEQYF.